The 10 T cell receptor beta chains in this list originate from one sample, sequenced in a study of T cell responses to AZD1222 COVID-19 vaccine (dated by TCRdb to the early 2020s). In the paper's terms, the time point label means: about 28 days (+/-7) after the second vaccine dose. The library was built by means of the immunoSEQ multiplex PCR assay. TCRdb provides this immuneACCESS table in a form limited to in-frame rearrangements. Some clones are lacking; in checked studies, under half of them reflect an unresolved V gene, and why the rest are absent is not known. Within this sample are 110,000 to 150,000 clones, with 88% of them counted one time only. The ten largest make up 3% to 4% of the sample. Sequenced material: peripheral blood, taken 28 days after the second AZD1222 dose. Receptor source: an adult who received the AZD1222 COVID-19 vaccine.

This chain joins TRBV6-2 or TRBV6-3 and TRBJ2-7; maybe TRBD1 (6 bases). The CDR3 covers 11 residues. Germline CDR1 MNHEY, CDR2 SVGEGT. Trimming removed 5 bases from V and 6 bases from J, with 8 bases in between. The CDR3 DNA reads as TGTGCCAGCAGTCAGGGGAGCGAGCAGTACTTC. Its protein product is CASSQGSEQYF.

CDR3 nucleotide sequence: TGTGCCAGCAGTACGAAAAACACCATATATTTT. Translating it yields CASSTKNTIYF. This chain links TRBV12-3 or TRBV12-4 with TRBJ1-3; D is undetermined. This CDR3 is 11 amino acids long. The germline V and J ends were trimmed by 5 bases and 6 bases, with 5 bases remaining between them.

The rearrangement links TRBV2 to TRBJ1-1, with TRBD1 identical over 8 bases. Germline values: CDR1 SNHLY, CDR2 FYNNEI. The CDR3 runs 14 residues. With 3 bases clipped from V and 5 bases from J, the junction kept 5 bases outside the gene matches. This chain's CDR3 is CASSDRQGLTEAFF. The CDR3, as DNA: TGTGCCAGCAGTGACCGACAGGGGTTGACTGAAGCTTTCTTT.

This rearrangement joins TRBV7-6 to TRBJ2-7; no clear D gene. V gave up 5 bases and J gave up 2 bases, with 22 bases separating them. Germline V gene lookup returns CDR1 SGHVS and CDR2 FNYEAQ. This CDR3 has 17 residues. The CDR3 here is CASSAQIDPSGPYEQYF. CDR3 sequence (DNA): TGTGCCAGCAGCGCCCAAATCGACCCCTCCGGGCCCTACGAGCAGTACTTC.

The rearrangement links TRBV27 to TRBJ1-1; 7 nucleotides align to TRBD1. The CDR3 loop spans 14 amino acids. Germline V gene data show CDR1 as MNHEY and CDR2 as SMNVEV (reference sequence). Trimming took 6 bases from V and 0 from J; bases not matched to a gene: 4. This CDR3 is CASRGTGVNTEAFF. CDR3 sequence (DNA): TGTGCCAGCAGAGGAACAGGGGTGAACACTGAAGCTTTCTTT.

The rearrangement uses TRBV4-1 and TRBJ1-6, with no clear D. There are 18 residues in the CDR3. Germline-derived CDR1 and CDR2 are MGHRA and YSYEKL. Trimming left V 1 base short and J 10 bases short, with 23 bases between. CDR3 nucleotide sequence: TGCGCCAGCAGCCAAGTATTTCCCGGGAAGCATATTCTATCACCCCTCCACTTT. It yields the protein CASSQVFPGKHILSPLHF.

This clone has only one observation. One end of the junction varies from germline; a read error may be responsible. The rearrangement joins TRBV11-2 to TRBJ2-7; no firm D call. Germline CDR1 reads SGHAT; CDR2 reads FQNNGV. The CDR3 contains 13 residues. Written as DNA, the CDR3 is TGTGCCAGCAGCCCCCGGTCGGGCTACCCCGGTACATTC. Protein product: CASSPRSGYPGTF.

V is TRBV3-1 (or the pseudogene TRBV3-2) and J is TRBJ2-3; 14 nucleotides align to TRBD2. J gave up 6 bases and V 4 bases, and 3 bases lay outside the gene matches. CDR1 is LGHDT and CDR2 is YNNKEL in the germline V gene (reference sequence). CDR3 length equals 15 residues. The CDR3 DNA reads TGTGCCAGCAGCCTTCGGACTAGCGGGGGGGATACGCAGTATTTT. Protein product: CASSLRTSGGDTQYF.

The chain employs TRBV3-1 (or the pseudogene TRBV3-2) and TRBJ2-5; 7 bases are shared with TRBD2. The CDR3 has 13 residues. Germline V gene sequence: CDR1 LGHDT, CDR2 YNNKEL (reference sequence). V shed 5 bases and J 1 base; nucleotides not matched to a gene: 1. CDR3 amino acids: CASSAGAQETQYF. As DNA, the CDR3 is TGTGCCAGCAGCGCGGGAGCCCAAGAGACCCAGTACTTC.

In its sample, this clone was seen once. The chain joins TRBV18 to TRBJ2-1; D not resolved. Germline-derived CDR1 and CDR2 are KGHSH and LQKENI. The CDR3 totals 13 residues. Trimming removed 4 bases from V and 6 bases from J, with 10 bases in between. The CDR3: CASSLLRSNEQFF. The CDR3 region has the DNA TGTGCCAGCTCACTACTGCGCAGCAATGAGCAGTTCTTC.